This TCR beta chain stems from a study of vaccination effects on CD4 cells after COVID-19. At the level of the study: Vaccination followed sampling of two convalescent patients by 16 days and one week respectively.

General study points: Whether induced by infection or by vaccine, clones showed marked clonal contraction late after vaccination.

Viral peptide pools were used in the ViraFEST assay to expand antigen-specific CD4+ T cells, and sequencing came afterward. Cells that had been cultured for 10 days were the source of isolated CD4+ T cells. This individual tested PCR-positive for SARS-CoV-2 infection between March and December 2020. Cultures used roughly 2 million PBMC per well, 9.5 to 10 IU/ml IL-2 and 9.5 to 10 ug/ml peptides. Measured with immunoSEQ multiplex PCR; TCRdb has only the in-frame clones, and not every one. The sample yields approximately 31,000 clones, under 80% seen once. Worth noting for this clone: What it binds is not known.

V shed 0 bases, J shed 3 bases, and the junction held 3 bases outside the gene matches. Looked up from germline, CDR1 is SGHDT and CDR2 is YYEEEE. This CDR3 region has 16 residues. The TCR was taken from a human donor who had a prior SARS-CoV-2 infection. The chain uses TRBV5-6 and TRBJ2-3; 11 nucleotides match TRBD2. The material was CD4+ T cells from PBMCs cultured with a peptide pool, obtained before COVID-19 vaccination. Here the CDR3 reads CASSLGLAGLTDTQYF. As DNA, the CDR3 is TGTGCCAGCAGCTTGGGACTAGCGGGGCTAACAGATACGCAGTATTTT.